This TCR beta chain was identified in a study of T cell responses to AZD1222 COVID-19 vaccine. Broader study findings: The CD4 TCRs associated with vaccination extended across spike and predominated at 160-218 and 743-854. Just five to seven people given AZD1222 tested seropositive at baseline. Donors, mostly white British, included more females; clonal diversity was possibly underestimated.

Per the germline V gene, CDR1 is LGHDT and CDR2 is YNNKEL (reference sequence). The CDR3 contains 15 residues. The ends lost 3 bases at V and 9 bases at J; junction bases unmatched: 7. As concerns this clone: Its antigen is not known.

Produced via immunoSEQ multiplex PCR; TCRdb's table is partial and in-frame only. Here the sample spans 86,000 or so clones, about 93% being singletons. This chain connects TRBV3-1 (or the pseudogene TRBV3-2) to TRBJ2-1; 11 nucleotides match TRBD2. The material was peripheral blood, obtained on day 0 of MenACWY control vaccination. The clonotype comes from an adult in good health. CDR3 bases: TGTGCCAGCAGCCAGGGACTAGCGGATCCTTCTGAGCAGTTCTTC. This encodes CASSQGLADPSEQFF.